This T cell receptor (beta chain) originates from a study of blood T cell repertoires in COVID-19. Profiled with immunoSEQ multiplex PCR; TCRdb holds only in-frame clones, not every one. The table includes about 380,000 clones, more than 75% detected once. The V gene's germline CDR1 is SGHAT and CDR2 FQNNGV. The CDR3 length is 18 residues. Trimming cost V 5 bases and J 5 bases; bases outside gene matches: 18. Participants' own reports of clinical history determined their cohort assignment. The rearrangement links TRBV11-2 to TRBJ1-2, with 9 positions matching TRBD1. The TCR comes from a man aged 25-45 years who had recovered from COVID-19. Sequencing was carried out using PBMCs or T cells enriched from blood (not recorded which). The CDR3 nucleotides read TGTGCCAGCAGCAAAAGATCCGGGACAGGGCCGGCGGATTATGGCTACACCTTC. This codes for CASSKRSGTGPADYGYTF. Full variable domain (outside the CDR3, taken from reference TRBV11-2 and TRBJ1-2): EAGVAQSPRYKIIEKRQSVAFWCNPISGHATLYWYQQILGQGPKLLIQFQNNGVVDDSQLPKDRFSAERLKGVDSTLKIQPAKLEDSAVYLCASSKRSGTGPADYGYTFGSGTRLTVV.